This T cell receptor beta chain emerged from a study of technical replicates of blood from a few donors. Repertoires were generated with immunoSEQ multiplex PCR, while TCRdb's copy carries only in-frame clones and drops some. Among around 100,000 clones listed, around 96% were seen once. V dropped 6 bases and J dropped 3 bases, with 15 bases sitting between them. CDR1 is SGHRS, CDR2 YFSETQ, per germline. This CDR3 region has 14 residues. This TCR was recovered from a human donor in good health. The chain combines TRBV5-1 with TRBJ1-1; D may be TRBD1 (5 bases). Sequencing was performed on T cells isolated from PBMCs. The CDR3 here is CASNRDGGDTEAFF. CDR3 DNA: TGCGCCAGCAATCGGGATGGAGGGGACACTGAAGCTTTCTTT.